This T cell receptor (beta chain) is from a study of identical twins. Comment on this clonotype: Its antigen is not identified.

Trimming took 2 bases from V and 3 from J, leaving 7 bases between them. In germline, CDR1 is SGHRS, CDR2 YFSETQ. The CDR3 consists of 13 residues. Findings and limits, study-wide: Researchers caution that invariant MAIT and iNKT cells could partly confound zero-insertion analyses.

TCRdb reprocessed the 5' RACE reads with MiXCR, giving one entry per CDR3 protein. Among about 470,000 distinct CDR3 sequences, roughly 24% were seen once, and the ten largest hold 2.5% to 3.5%. These data also formed part of another study, on T cells expressing NK-cell markers. That work contributes: Repertoires of TCR beta were obtained from T cells sorted as CD3+CD56+NKG2C+, CD3+CD56+NKG2C- and CD3+CD56-NKG2C+.

Material for sequencing was CD4+ T cells sorted from blood. This chain links TRBV5-1 with TRBJ2-3; D unclear. This TCR was recovered from a young woman in good health. The CDR3 spells CASSFEQTDTQYF. In nucleotides, the CDR3 is TGCGCCAGCAGCTTTGAACAGACAGATACGCAGTATTTT.